This entry concerns a single T cell receptor beta chain. Its specificity is not known. The germline CDR1 and CDR2 sequences are SGHVS and FQNEAQ. V trimming: 4 bases; J trimming: 0 bases; junction bases outside the gene matches: 4. CDR3 length equals 16 residues. The entry originates in a study of cytomegalovirus exposure and HLA in healthy donors. Study results and limitations: Most TCR sequences were seen very rarely across donors, but some public TCRs occurred in many. The finding came from a later analysis; first-cohort TCR clusters tended to co-occur in the 110 or so validation repertoires.

Sequencing was performed with immunoSEQ multiplex PCR; in TCRdb, only in-frame clones are kept and a portion is missing. The table records around 99,000 clones, about nine tenths of them present only once. The sequencing sample was made of PBMCs. The chain has TRBV7-8 and TRBJ2-3; TRBD1 agrees at 10 bases. The clonotype comes from a woman under 30 in good health and CMV-seronegative. CDR3 sequence reads: CASSSRTGGSTDTQYF. CDR3 in DNA: TGTGCCAGCAGCTCCCGGACAGGGGGTAGCACAGATACGCAGTATTTT.